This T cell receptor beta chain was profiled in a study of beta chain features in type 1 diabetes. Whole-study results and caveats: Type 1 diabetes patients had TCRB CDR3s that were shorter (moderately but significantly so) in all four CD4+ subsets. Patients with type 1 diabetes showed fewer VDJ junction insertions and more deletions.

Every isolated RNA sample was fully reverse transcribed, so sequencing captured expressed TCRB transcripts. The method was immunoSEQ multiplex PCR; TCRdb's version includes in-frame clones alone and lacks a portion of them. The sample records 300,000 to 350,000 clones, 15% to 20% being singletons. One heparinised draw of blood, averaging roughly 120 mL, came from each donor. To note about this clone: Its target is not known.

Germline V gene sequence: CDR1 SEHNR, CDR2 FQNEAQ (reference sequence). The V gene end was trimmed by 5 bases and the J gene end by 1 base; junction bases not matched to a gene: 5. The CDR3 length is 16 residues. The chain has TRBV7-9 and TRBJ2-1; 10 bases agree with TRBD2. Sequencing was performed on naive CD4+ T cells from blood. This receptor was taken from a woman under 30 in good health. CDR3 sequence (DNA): TGTGCCAGCAGCCCCGCGGGACTAGCGTCCTACAATGAGCAGTTCTTC. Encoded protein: CASSPAGLASYNEQFF.